The present T cell receptor (beta chain) was sequenced within a study of blood T cell repertoires in COVID-19. Study-level information: Sites across the United States, Italy and Spain contributed samples from acute and convalescent COVID-19. PBMCs, B-cell-depleted T cells, or T cells were the source of the cDNA or gDNA that made up the material.

This clone is a singleton in its sample. Authors' methods: The authors estimated nucleated cell counts from reference gene primer amplification. Using immunoSEQ multiplex PCR, the repertoire was profiled, and TCRdb retains in-frame clones only, with some absent. That table gives V, J and clone size, and the DNA gave D and trimming. The sample yields about 280,000 clones, 65% to 90% seen once. This clonotype was obtained from a human donor in a cohort sampled during active COVID-19. The source material was peripheral blood.

Here the CDR3 DNA reads TGTGCCAGCAGTTTAGCACTGAAAGAGACCCAGTACTTC. Protein: CASSLALKETQYF. The chain joins TRBV12-3 or TRBV12-4 to TRBJ2-5; D gene uncertain. Trimming cost V 0 bases and J 3 bases, with 5 bases left between them. CDR3 length: 13 residues.